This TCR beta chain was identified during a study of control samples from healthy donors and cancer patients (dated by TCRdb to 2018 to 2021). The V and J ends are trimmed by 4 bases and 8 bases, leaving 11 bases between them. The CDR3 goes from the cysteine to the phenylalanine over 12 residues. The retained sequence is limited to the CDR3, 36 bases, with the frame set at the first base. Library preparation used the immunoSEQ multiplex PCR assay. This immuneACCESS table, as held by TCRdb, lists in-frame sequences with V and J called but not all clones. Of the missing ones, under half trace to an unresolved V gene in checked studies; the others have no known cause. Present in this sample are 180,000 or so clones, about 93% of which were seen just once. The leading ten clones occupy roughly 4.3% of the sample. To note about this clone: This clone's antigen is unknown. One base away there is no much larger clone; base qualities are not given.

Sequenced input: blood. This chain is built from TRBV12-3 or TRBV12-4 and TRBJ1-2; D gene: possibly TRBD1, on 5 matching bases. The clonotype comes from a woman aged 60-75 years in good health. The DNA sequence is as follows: TGTGCCAGCAGTTCAGGGTCGAGGGGCTACACCTTC. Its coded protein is CASSSGSRGYTF.